This is a list of T cell receptor beta chains from one sample in a study of blood T cell repertoires in COVID-19. The protocol was immunoSEQ multiplex PCR, while the TCRdb copy is restricted to in-frame clones and leaves out a portion. The table shows some 87,000 clones, with over 75% occurring only once. The sequencing sample was made of peripheral blood. These receptors originate from a human donor in a cohort sampled during active COVID-19. CDR3s include the opening cysteine and the closing phenylalanine or tryptophan. A D gene is named only where the DNA matches it firmly. Only part of the rows carry a size: once, few, many, or a class if the clone is expanded.

.	.	TRBV9	TRBJ2-3	TGTGCCAGCAGCGTAGGTATAGGGGGCACAGATACGCAGTATTTT	CASSVGIGGTDTQYF
.	.	TRBV7-8	TRBJ1-6	TGTGCCAGCAGCCCAAGAGGAGATAATTCACCCCTCCACTTT	CASSPRGDNSPLHF
.	TRBD1	TRBV4-2	TRBJ1-5	TGTGCCAGCAGCCAAGGACAGGGGAGGGGATTGAATCAGCCCCAGCATTTT	CASSQGQGRGLNQPQHF
.	TRBD1	TRBV19	TRBJ2-1	TGTGCCAGTAGTATGGACAGGGGAGCCTACAATGAGCAGTTCTTC	CASSMDRGAYNEQFF
once	.	TRBV7-3	TRBJ2-2	TGTGCCAGCAGCTTAGTTGGGGGGTTCACCGGGGAGCTGTTTTTT	CASSLVGGFTGELFF
.	.	TRBV7-3	TRBJ1-1	TGTGCCAGCAGCTTAATTGGGGGAGGCACTGAAGCTTTCTTT	CASSLIGGGTEAFF
.	TRBD2	TRBV9	TRBJ2-1	TGTGCCAGCAGCGTATCTAGCGGGGGCGGGCAGTTCTTC	CASSVSSGGGQFF
.	.	TRBV9	TRBJ1-2	TGTGCCAGCAGCGTACAAACAGGCGGCTATGGCTACACCTTC	CASSVQTGGYGYTF
once	TRBD1	TRBV28	TRBJ2-2	TGTGCCAGCAGTTTATGGGGGCAGGGGGCAGACACCGGGGAGCTGTTTTTT	CASSLWGQGADTGELFF
.	TRBD1	TRBV2	TRBJ2-7	TGTGCCAGCGGCTTCGGAGACAGGGGTGGCGAGCAGTACTTC	CASGFGDRGGEQYF
.	TRBD2	TRBV28	TRBJ2-7	TGTGCCAGCAGTTTATTCGGTAGGGCGTATAGCGGGACTTCCTTCTACGAGCAGTACTTC	CASSLFGRAYSGTSFYEQYF
.	.	TRBV20-1	TRBJ2-1	TGCAGTGCTGTTACCTGGGGCCTGCAGTTCTTC	CSAVTWGLQFF
.	.	TRBV9	TRBJ1-5	TGTGCCAGCAGCGTAGGGGGGGATACCAATCAGCCCCAGCATTTT	CASSVGGDTNQPQHF
once	TRBD1	TRBV6-5	TRBJ2-3	TGTGCCAGCAGGATACAGGGGTCCACAGATACGCAGTATTTT	CASRIQGSTDTQYF
.	TRBD1	TRBV19	TRBJ2-7	TGTGCCAGTAGTCCCCAGGGGGCTGGCTACGAGCAGTACTTC	CASSPQGAGYEQYF
.	.	TRBV30	TRBJ1-1	TGTGCCTGCGTAAACACTGAAGCTTTCTTT	CACVNTEAFF
.	.	TRBV4-1	TRBJ1-1	TGCGCCAGCATGGGCAGAACCATGAACACTGAAGCTTTCTTT	CASMGRTMNTEAFF
.	.	TRBV19	TRBJ1-1	TGTGCCAGTAGACCCTCGGTGAACACTGAAGCTTTCTTT	CASRPSVNTEAFF
.	TRBD1	TRBV6-6	TRBJ1-2	TGTGCCAGCAGTCGACAGGGTGATTATGGCTACACCTTC	CASSRQGDYGYTF
.	TRBD2	TRBV14	TRBJ2-5	TGTGCCAGCAGCGACTTGGGGGGGGTTGAGACCCAGTACTTC	CASSDLGGVETQYF
.	.	TRBV10-3	TRBJ1-5	TGTGCCATCAGTGAGGGACAGTCCAATCAGCCCCAGCATTTT	CAISEGQSNQPQHF
.	TRBD1	TRBV19	TRBJ1-5	TGTGCCAGTAGTAGGGACAGGGCTTTCAATCAGCCCCAGCATTTT	CASSRDRAFNQPQHF
.	.	TRBV3-1/TRBV3-2	TRBJ2-2	TGTGCCAGCAGCCAAGTCGGACTTCCCACCGGGGAGCTGTTTTTT	CASSQVGLPTGELFF
.	TRBD1	TRBV27	TRBJ2-7	TGTGCCAGCAACTTAAAGGGGACAGGCTACCACGAGCAGTACTTC	CASNLKGTGYHEQYF
.	.	TRBV7-2	TRBJ2-3	TGTGCCAGCAGCTTTGTCGGAGATACGCAGTATTTT	CASSFVGDTQYF
.	.	TRBV4-1	TRBJ1-2	TGCGCCAGCAGCCAAGATAAGGCCCCGGGCTATGGCTACACCTTC	CASSQDKAPGYGYTF
once	.	TRBV29-1	TRBJ1-1	TGCAGCGTTGTACCGTCACTTGAAGCTTTCTTT	CSVVPSLEAFF
.	.	TRBV28	TRBJ1-5	TGTGCCAGCAGTTTGGGGCACAGCAATCAGCCCCAGCATTTT	CASSLGHSNQPQHF
.	TRBD1	TRBV5-1	TRBJ1-5	TGCGCCAGCAGCTTACGGACAGGAGATCAGCCCCAGCATTTT	CASSLRTGDQPQHF
.	TRBD1	TRBV18	TRBJ1-2	TGTGCCAGCTCACCCGACAGGGATGGCTACACCTTC	CASSPDRDGYTF
.	.	TRBV11-1	TRBJ2-5	TGTGCCAGCAGCTTAGCCCCTGAGTTCGGGGTAGGCCAAGAGACCCAGTACTTC	CASSLAPEFGVGQETQYF
.	TRBD2	TRBV3-1/TRBV3-2	TRBJ2-4	TGTGCCAGCAGCCATGGGACTAGCGGGGGGACGGGAAACATTCAGTACTTC	CASSHGTSGGTGNIQYF
once	.	TRBV7-6	TRBJ2-2	TGTGCCAGCAGCTACCGGGACTCATCCACCGGGGAGCTGTTTTTT	CASSYRDSSTGELFF
.	TRBD1	TRBV7-9	TRBJ2-7	TGTGCCAGCAGCTCCGGACAGGGGGTAGCGTACGAGCAGTACTTC	CASSSGQGVAYEQYF
.	.	TRBV5-8	TRBJ1-1	TGTGCCAGCAGCCCGGGAAAGAACACTGAAGCTTTCTTT	CASSPGKNTEAFF
.	TRBD1	TRBV23-1	TRBJ2-7	TGCGCCAGCAGTCGAAAGGACAGGGACGAGCAGTACTTC	CASSRKDRDEQYF
.	TRBD1	TRBV7-9	TRBJ1-6	TGTGCCAGCAGCACCCGGGACAGCTATAATTCACCCCTCCACTTT	CASSTRDSYNSPLHF
.	TRBD2	TRBV3-1/TRBV3-2	TRBJ2-7	TGTGCCAGCAGCCCTACCGCGGGGGTAAACGAGCAGTACTTC	CASSPTAGVNEQYF
.	TRBD1	TRBV12-5	TRBJ1-1	TGTGCTAGTGGTTTGCCGCGGACAGGGGGAGGGACTGAAGCTTTCTTT	CASGLPRTGGGTEAFF
.	.	TRBV5-1	TRBJ2-7	TGCGCCAGCAGCTTGGGGGGTAGCAGGGTGAACGAGCAGTACTTC	CASSLGGSRVNEQYF
.	.	TRBV27	TRBJ1-2	TGTGCCAGCAGTTTTGGGGGGGCCTACACCTTC	CASSFGGAYTF
.	.	TRBV5-1	TRBJ2-1	TGCGCCAGCAGCTTGGAGCCCCTCAGGGCCCTCTCCTACAATGAGCAGTTCTTC	CASSLEPLRALSYNEQFF
.	.	TRBV19	TRBJ2-7	TGTGCCAGTAGTTACAGGGTGGAGTCCTACGAGCAGTACTTC	CASSYRVESYEQYF
.	TRBD2	TRBV4-1	TRBJ2-7	TGCGCCAGCAGCCAAATTAGGACTAGCGGCTCCTACGAGCAGTACTTC	CASSQIRTSGSYEQYF
.	.	TRBV6-1	TRBJ2-3	TGTGCCAGCAGTGAGACTGCTCTCACAGATACGCAGTATTTT	CASSETALTDTQYF
.	.	TRBV27	TRBJ2-1	TGTGCCAGCACCACCTCCCATAGTGCTGAGCAGTTCTTC	CASTTSHSAEQFF
few	TRBD2	TRBV4-2	TRBJ2-7	TGTGCCAGCAGCCGCGGACTAGCGGGGGGTAGCTCCTACGAGCAGTACTTC	CASSRGLAGGSSYEQYF
.	.	TRBV7-9	TRBJ1-4	TGTGCCAGCAGCTTAACAGCTAATGAAAAACTGTTTTTT	CASSLTANEKLFF
.	.	TRBV27	TRBJ1-2	TGTGCCAGCAGTGAGAGATTAGGGAGTGGCTACACCTTC	CASSERLGSGYTF
.	.	TRBV6-2/TRBV6-3	TRBJ1-1	TGTGCCAGCAGTTCTCACAGGAAGGACACTGAAGCTTTCTTT	CASSSHRKDTEAFF
.	TRBD2	TRBV24-1	TRBJ2-3	TGTGCCACCAGTTACCGGGACTACCCTACGCAGTATTTT	CATSYRDYPTQYF
.	.	TRBV7-2	TRBJ1-4	TGTGCCAGCAGCAAAAGCGTAAATGAAAAACTGTTTTTT	CASSKSVNEKLFF
.	TRBD2	TRBV6-2/TRBV6-3	TRBJ2-2	TGTGCCAGCAGTTACCCGAGCCTAGCGGGGGTGCAGAACACCGGGGAGCTGTTTTTT	CASSYPSLAGVQNTGELFF
once	TRBD2	TRBV10-3	TRBJ2-7	TGTGCCATCAGTGAGTCACCGCAAGCGGGGGGGTCCTACGAGCAGTACTTC	CAISESPQAGGSYEQYF
.	TRBD2	TRBV13	TRBJ2-3	TGTGCCAGCAGCTTAGTGCTCGGGACTAGCTTGTCCACAGATACGCAGTATTTT	CASSLVLGTSLSTDTQYF